This entry features one T cell receptor (beta chain) sequence. Its antigen is not known. These data are taken from a study of response to subunit inactivated influenza vaccine. Study-level points and caveats: Seasonal influenza vaccination, on each occasion, was suggested by the authors to recruit few new T cells.

Each CDR3 protein gets one entry after TCRdb re-called the RT-PCR reads with MiXCR. Here the sample spans about 240,000 distinct CDR3 sequences, 10% to 15% being singletons. The CDR3 is 18 residues long. The V and J ends lost 0 bases and 4 bases respectively, with 19 bases between them. Looked up from germline, CDR1 is DFQATT and CDR2 is SNEGSKA (reference sequence). The source of this sequence is a man aged 50 to 60 who received an inactivated influenza vaccine. This chain joins TRBV20-1 and TRBJ1-6; possibly TRBD1 for D (6 bases). The starting material was non-naive T cells sorted from PBMCs, obtained less than 15 days before vaccination. The CDR3 is CSARESGAGARYNSPLHF. DNA of the CDR3: TGCAGTGCTAGAGAATCGGGGGCTGGGGCTCGGTATAATTCACCCCTCCACTTT.